The 32 T cell receptor beta chains presented below share a single source sample, sequenced in a study of siplizumab effects on memory and regulatory T cells. Clones were read by immunoSEQ multiplex PCR, and TCRdb kept only the in-frame ones, dropping some. The sample has under 130,000 clones; approximately 94% are singletons. The sequenced sample consisted of CD4+ T cells sorted from blood. These receptors were obtained from a human donor in good health.

This chain uses TRBV9 with TRBJ2-7, with 9 bases fitting TRBD1. CDR1 SGDLS and CDR2 YYNGEE come from the germline V gene. The CDR3 runs to 14 residues. J gave up 6 bases and V 0 bases, and 4 bases lay outside the gene matches. The DNA for the CDR3 is TGTGCCAGCAGCGTAGAGTGGACAGGGGTCGAGCAGTACTTC. Residues: CASSVEWTGVEQYF.

This chain connects TRBV6-1 to TRBJ2-7; D tentatively reads TRBD1 or TRBD2 (6 bases each). Germline V lookup: CDR1 MNHNS, CDR2 SASEGT. The CDR3 has 14 amino acids. V dropped 3 bases and J dropped 7 bases, with 16 bases sitting between them. The CDR3 region has the DNA TGTGCCAGCAGTGACCTGGGGGGCGCGGGGGAGCAGTACTTC. Translation: CASSDLGGAGEQYF.

V and J are TRBV9 and TRBJ2-2; TRBD1 agrees at 7 bases. This CDR3 has 19 residues. The V gene end was trimmed by 4 bases and the J gene end by 2 bases; junction bases not matched to a gene: 17. Germline V gene lookup returns CDR1 SGDLS and CDR2 YYNGEE. The CDR3 loop reads CASSKIPLGTASNTGELFF. CDR3 in DNA: TGTGCCAGCAGCAAAATACCCCTAGGGACAGCATCTAACACCGGGGAGCTGTTTTTT.

The genes are TRBV6-5 and TRBJ2-3; possibly TRBD1 for D (6 bases). V was shortened by 5 bases and J by 6 bases, with 18 bases between the two germline ends. The CDR3 length is 15 residues. The V gene's germline CDR1 is MNHEY and CDR2 SVGAGI. The CDR3 sequence is CASSQPGHRGDTQYF. DNA of the CDR3: TGTGCCAGCAGTCAGCCGGGACACAGAGGCGATACGCAGTATTTT.

The rearrangement joins TRBV30 to TRBJ1-4; no clear D. The germline V and J ends were trimmed by 2 bases and 7 bases, with 20 bases remaining between them. Germline assignment: CDR1 GTSNPN and CDR2 SVGIG (reference sequence). CDR3 length: 16 amino acids. In DNA form, the CDR3 reads TGTGCCTGGAGTCCCGCTCACGGTCAGGTCGGTGAAAAACTGTTTTTT. This sequence encodes CAWSPAHGQVGEKLFF.

The chain combines TRBV7-8 with TRBJ1-5; D call uncertain. Trimming took off 6 bases at V and 1 base at J, with 10 bases between the two ends. This CDR3 region has 14 residues. CDR1 and CDR2 (germline): SGHVS, FQNEAQ. The CDR3 region is CASRLGSSNQPQHF. Here the CDR3 DNA reads TGTGCCAGCAGACTGGGTTCGAGCAATCAGCCCCAGCATTTT.

This clone was counted a few times. The CDR3 sequence is CASTRQGLFF. In nucleotides, the CDR3 is TGTGCCAGCACCCGACAGGGACTGTTTTTT. This chain joins TRBV6-5 and TRBJ1-4; 7 nucleotides line up with TRBD1. Germline lookup yields CDR1 MNHEY and CDR2 SVGAGI. The CDR3 is 10 residues long. V shed 7 bases, J shed 13 bases, and the junction held 3 bases outside the gene matches.

J is TRBJ2-7 and V is TRBV19; 10 bases are a match to TRBD1. V was clipped by 6 bases and J by 3 bases; unmatched bases: 8. CDR3 length: 15 residues. Per the germline V gene, CDR1 is LNHDA and CDR2 is SQIVND (reference sequence). The CDR3 here is CASRAGTGVIYEQYF. DNA of the CDR3: TGTGCCAGTAGAGCCGGGACAGGGGTGATCTACGAGCAGTACTTC.

In DNA, the CDR3 is TGTGCCAGCAGCTTAGTTTCTAGCGGGGCCACCTACGAGCAGTACTTC. Encoded protein: CASSLVSSGATYEQYF. The rearrangement links TRBV7-2 to TRBJ2-7, with 9 bases fitting TRBD2. Germline CDR1 SGHTA, CDR2 FQGNSA. This CDR3 is built from 16 residues. Trimming removed 1 base from V and 2 bases from J; junction bases left unmatched: 6.

The chain links TRBV9 to TRBJ2-5; D is perhaps TRBD2 (6 bases). This CDR3 contains 16 residues. Per germline, CDR1 SGDLS and CDR2 YYNGEE. Trimming removed 2 bases at V and 0 bases at J, with 14 bases between. CDR3: CASSVDAGGYQETQYF. The DNA for the CDR3 is TGTGCCAGCAGCGTGGACGCAGGAGGGTACCAAGAGACCCAGTACTTC.

The rearrangement joins TRBV4-3 to TRBJ1-2; a possible D gene is TRBD1 (5 bases). Trimming pared 3 bases from V and 8 bases from J, leaving 13 bases between. The CDR3 loop spans 13 amino acids. The germline CDR1 and CDR2 sequences are LGHNA and YSLEER. Here the CDR3 reads CASSHRVLGGYTF. The DNA of the CDR3 is TGCGCCAGCAGCCACAGGGTTTTGGGCGGCTACACCTTC.

The chain is built from TRBV5-1 and TRBJ1-6; the D is unclear. This CDR3 is built from 15 residues. Germline V gene data show CDR1 as SGHRS and CDR2 as YFSETQ. The V end was cut by 0 bases, the J end by 7 bases, with 11 bases between. The CDR3 coding sequence is TGCGCCAGCAGCTTGGGCGGAGGGTCGAATTCACCCCTCCACTTT. Translated: CASSLGGGSNSPLHF.

The CDR3 region has the DNA TGTGCCAGTAGTACCACATGGACAGGGGTTAACGAAAAACTGTTTTTT. It encodes CASSTTWTGVNEKLFF. The rearrangement uses TRBV19 and TRBJ1-4; 9 bases match TRBD1. The junction had 11 bases not matched to a gene; V was cut back by 4 bases and J by 8 bases. Germline V gene lookup returns CDR1 LNHDA and CDR2 SQIVND (reference sequence). CDR3 length: 16 residues.

This clone was detected once. The chain employs TRBV7-9 and TRBJ1-2, with D maybe TRBD1 (5 bases). The V end was cut by 5 bases, the J end by 4 bases, with 20 bases between. The germline V gene encodes CDR1 SEHNR and CDR2 FQNEAQ (reference sequence). CDR3 length: 16 amino acids. CDR3 residues: CASSPLGGKEGYGYTF. The CDR3 nucleotides are TGTGCCAGCAGCCCCTTGGGGGGGAAGGAAGGCTATGGCTACACCTTC.

This sequence joins TRBV7-8 and TRBJ2-2; tentatively, D is TRBD1 (6 bases). The germline V gene has CDR1 SGHVS and CDR2 FQNEAQ. This CDR3 comprises 15 residues. V was trimmed by 7 bases and J by 7 bases, leaving 19 bases between them. The CDR3 is CASIRGRGRGGELFF. In DNA form, the CDR3 reads TGTGCCAGCATAAGGGGCAGGGGACGTGGCGGGGAGCTGTTTTTT.

This chain joins TRBV30 and TRBJ1-2; 7 bases match TRBD1. This CDR3 contains 14 residues. J gave up 4 bases and V 1 base, and 6 bases lay outside the gene matches. Germline loops: CDR1 GTSNPN, CDR2 SVGIG (reference sequence). This chain's CDR3 is CAWSATRGSYGYTF. In DNA, the CDR3 is TGTGCCTGGAGTGCGACCAGGGGGAGCTATGGCTACACCTTC.

The CDR3 region has the DNA TGTGCCTGGAGTGTCAATAATAGCGGGGGGGCCCGGGAGACCCAGTACTTC. It specifies CAWSVNNSGGARETQYF. This chain uses TRBV30 with TRBJ2-5, with 11 bases aligning to TRBD2. This CDR3 is built from 17 residues. J was trimmed by 5 bases and V by 0 bases; bases with no gene match: 11. The germline gives CDR1 GTSNPN, CDR2 SVGIG (reference sequence).

The V and J genes are TRBV5-1 and TRBJ2-3; D not resolved. V lost 0 bases to trimming and J lost 2 bases, with 10 bases between them. Germline-derived CDR1 and CDR2 are SGHRS and YFSETQ. The CDR3 contains 15 residues. The CDR3 here is CASSLEGYPTDTQYF. CDR3 DNA sequence: TGCGCCAGCAGCTTGGAGGGTTATCCCACAGATACGCAGTATTTT.

The chain combines TRBV11-2 with TRBJ2-5; perhaps D is TRBD1 or TRBD2 (6 bases each). V was pared by 6 bases and J by 5 bases, with 13 bases between. Germline CDR1 reads SGHAT; CDR2 reads FQNNGV. This CDR3 is 13 amino acids long. The CDR3 DNA follows: TGTGCCAGCAGAAATCAGGGGAGGGAGACCCAGTACTTC. This encodes CASRNQGRETQYF.

V is TRBV7-2 and J is TRBJ2-7; 7 nucleotides agree with TRBD1. Unmatched junction bases numbered 4, after V lost 5 bases and J lost 6 bases. The germline V gene has CDR1 SGHTA and CDR2 FQGNSA. CDR3 length equals 12 residues. The CDR3 DNA is TGTGCCAGCAGCGACAGGGTCTCCGAGCAGTACTTC. Residues: CASSDRVSEQYF.

This chain uses TRBV5-8 with TRBJ2-3; D gene uncertain. V lost 0 bases and J lost 1, with 9 bases in between. Germline loops: CDR1 SGHTS, CDR2 YDEGEE. This CDR3 comprises 15 residues. Here the CDR3 DNA reads TGTGCCAGCAGCTTGGAGGGCTATGGCACAGATACGCAGTATTTT. Translation gives CASSLEGYGTDTQYF.

The chain joins TRBV5-6 to TRBJ2-2, with a weak D call TRBD1 (5 bases). CDR1 and CDR2 from the germline V gene are SGHDT and YYEEEE. CDR3 length equals 14 residues. V lost 2 bases to trimming and J lost 4 bases, with 9 bases between them. CDR3 sequence: CASSFQGSTGELFF. CDR3 DNA sequence: TGTGCCAGCAGCTTTCAGGGATCCACCGGGGAGCTGTTTTTT.

The rearrangement uses TRBV7-9 and TRBJ2-3, with 16 positions matching TRBD2. CDR1 is SEHNR and CDR2 is FQNEAQ in the germline V gene (reference sequence). The V and J ends lost 5 bases and 4 bases, in that order; junction bases with no gene match: 6. The CDR3 covers 17 residues. In DNA form, the CDR3 reads TGTGCCAGCAGCACGGGACTAGCGGGAGGGCCCGCAGATACGCAGTATTTT. It yields the protein CASSTGLAGGPADTQYF.

V gene TRBV7-9 combines with J gene TRBJ1-5; 8 bases are a match to TRBD1. This CDR3 spans 14 amino acids. Looked up from germline, CDR1 is SEHNR and CDR2 is FQNEAQ (reference sequence). After removal of 4 bases from V and 4 bases from J, the junction contained 3 bases not matched to a gene. CDR3 region: CASSSTGANQPQHF. The CDR3 DNA reads TGTGCCAGCAGCTCGACAGGGGCAAATCAGCCCCAGCATTTT.

V and J are TRBV10-3 and TRBJ2-7, with D perhaps matching TRBD2 (7 bases). V was trimmed by 6 bases and J by 0 bases, leaving 12 bases between them. The germline CDR1 and CDR2 sequences are ENHRY and SYGVKD. The CDR3 totals 14 residues. This CDR3 is CAIRAGAGSYEQYF. The CDR3 DNA is TGTGCCATCAGGGCGGGGGCCGGCTCCTACGAGCAGTACTTC.

The V and J genes are TRBV5-1 and TRBJ2-5; 7 bases map to TRBD1. The closer fit of TRBJ2-7 to the DNA end suggests the J call may be wrong. Per germline, CDR1 SGHRS and CDR2 YFSETQ. The CDR3 length is 15 residues. In nucleotides, the CDR3 is TGCGCCAGCAGCGGGGGACAGACCCGTTGGGACGAGCAGTACTTC. It is translated as CASSGGQTRWDEQYF.

The chain couples TRBV25-1 to TRBJ1-5; D is unclear. Germline V CDR1 and CDR2: MGHDK, SYGVNS. Trimming took off 3 bases at V and 5 bases at J, with 5 bases between the two ends. The CDR3 length is 12 residues. CDR3 in amino acids: CASSENYQPQHF. The CDR3, as DNA: TGTGCCAGCAGTGAGAACTATCAGCCCCAGCATTTT. The whole variable domain, remainder taken from reference TRBV25-1 and TRBJ1-5, is EADIYQTPRYLVIGTGKKITLECSQTMGHDKMYWYQQDPGMELHLIHYSYGVNSTEKGDLSSESTVSRIRTEHFPLTLESARPSHTSQYLCASSENYQPQHFGDGTRLSIL.

The rearrangement links TRBV7-9 to TRBJ1-3, with D hard to call. Trimming left V 3 bases short and J 0 bases short, with 6 bases between. The CDR3 has 14 amino acids. CDR1 is SEHNR and CDR2 is FQNEAQ in the germline V gene (reference sequence). CDR3 sequence (DNA): TGTGCCAGCAGCTTGAGTATCTCTGGAAACACCATATATTTT. Protein: CASSLSISGNTIYF.

The chain employs TRBV9 and TRBJ2-1, with 7 bases lining up with TRBD2. V was clipped by 3 bases and J by 3 bases; unmatched bases: 6. Germline V gives CDR1 SGDLS, CDR2 YYNGEE. CDR3 length: 15 amino acids. CDR3 DNA: TGTGCCAGCAGCGCTCTCGCGGGGGTCTACAATGAGCAGTTCTTC. Its protein product is CASSALAGVYNEQFF.

The J gene is TRBJ2-7, the V gene TRBV14; 9 bases map to TRBD2. The germline V gene encodes CDR1 SGHDN and CDR2 FVKESK. The CDR3 consists of 15 residues. With 0 bases clipped from V and 7 bases from J, the junction kept 7 bases outside the gene matches. Here the CDR3 DNA reads TGTGCCAGCAGCCAAGATGTTAGCGGGAGAGGGGAGCAGTACTTC. It encodes CASSQDVSGRGEQYF. The full variable domain, in which reference TRBV14 and TRBJ2-7 provide the parts outside the CDR3, is EAGVTQFPSHSVIEKGQTVTLRCDPISGHDNLYWYRRVMGKEIKFLLHFVKESKQDESGMPNNRFLAERTGGTYSTLKVQPAELEDSGVYFCASSQDVSGRGEQYFGPGTRLTVT.

V and J are TRBV9 and TRBJ1-1, with 7 bases aligning to TRBD1. CDR3 size: 15 residues. V was pared by 0 bases and J by 2 bases, with 4 bases of the junction left unmatched. Germline CDR1 reads SGDLS; CDR2 reads YYNGEE. Here the CDR3 reads CASSVEGQQNTEAFF. The CDR3 bases are TGTGCCAGCAGCGTAGAGGGACAGCAAAACACTGAAGCTTTCTTT.

This chain links TRBV5-5 with TRBJ1-5, with TRBD1 as a possible D gene (5 bases). Germline loops: CDR1 SGHKS, CDR2 YYEKEE (reference sequence). The CDR3 spans 15 residues. Trimming took 1 base from V and 6 from J, leaving 14 bases between them. This CDR3 reads CASSLYNRLGQPQHF. The CDR3, as DNA: TGTGCCAGCAGCTTGTACAACAGGTTGGGTCAGCCCCAGCATTTT.